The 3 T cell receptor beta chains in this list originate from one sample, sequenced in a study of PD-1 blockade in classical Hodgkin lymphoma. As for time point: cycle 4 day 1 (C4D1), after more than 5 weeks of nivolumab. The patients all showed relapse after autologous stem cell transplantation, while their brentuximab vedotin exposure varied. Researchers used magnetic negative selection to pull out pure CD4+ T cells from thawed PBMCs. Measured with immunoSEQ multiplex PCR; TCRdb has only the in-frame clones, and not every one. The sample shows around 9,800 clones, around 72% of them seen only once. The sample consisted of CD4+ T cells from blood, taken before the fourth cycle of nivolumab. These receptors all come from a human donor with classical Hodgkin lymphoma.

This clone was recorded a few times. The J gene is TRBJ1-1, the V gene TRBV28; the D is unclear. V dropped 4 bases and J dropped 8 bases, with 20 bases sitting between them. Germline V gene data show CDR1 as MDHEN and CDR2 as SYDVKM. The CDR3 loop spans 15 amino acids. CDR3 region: CASSSVGRRGTEAFF. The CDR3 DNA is TGTGCCAGCAGTTCTGTCGGCAGGAGAGGCACGGAAGCTTTCTTT.

CDR3 protein: CASSYGLAGYNEQFF. CDR3 coding DNA: TGTGCCAGCAGTTATGGACTAGCGGGGTACAATGAGCAGTTCTTC. The chain is built from TRBV7-3 and TRBJ2-1, with 12 bases identical to TRBD2. Per germline, CDR1 SGHTA and CDR2 FQGTGA. The CDR3 loop spans 15 amino acids. With 6 bases clipped from V and 4 bases from J, the junction kept 4 bases outside the gene matches.

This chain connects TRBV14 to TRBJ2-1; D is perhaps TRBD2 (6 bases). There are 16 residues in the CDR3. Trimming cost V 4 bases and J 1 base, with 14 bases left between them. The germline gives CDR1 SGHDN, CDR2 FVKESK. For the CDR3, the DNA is TGTGCCAGCAGCCGAGGGACTTCAACATCCTACAATGAGCAGTTCTTC. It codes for CASSRGTSTSYNEQFF.